This T cell receptor beta chain originates from a study of cytomegalovirus exposure and HLA in healthy donors. A word on this clone: Its antigen is currently unknown.

Study-wide results and caveats: Reportedly, a later analysis found an Asian-associated ancestry cluster had fewer N-insertions than the approximately 700-donor mean. TCR beta chain V- and J-gene trimming was linked, in a later analysis, to a missense variant in DCLRE1C.

V lost 6 bases and J lost 0, with 11 bases in between. Germline V gene data show CDR1 as MNHEY and CDR2 as SMNVEV (reference sequence). This CDR3 is built from 15 residues. Each of the donors was a healthy bone marrow donor. The PCR contained 60 Vbeta and 13 Jbeta primers. Using immunoSEQ multiplex PCR, the repertoire was profiled, and TCRdb retains in-frame clones only, with some absent. This listing includes 110,000 to 150,000 clones. The TCR was taken from a male donor in good health and CMV-seronegative. This chain links TRBV27 with TRBJ2-2; D unclear. The sequenced sample was PBMCs. The CDR3 nucleotides are TGTGCCAGCAGACGGAGCAACGCGAACACCGGGGAGCTGTTTTTT. Its translation: CASRRSNANTGELFF.